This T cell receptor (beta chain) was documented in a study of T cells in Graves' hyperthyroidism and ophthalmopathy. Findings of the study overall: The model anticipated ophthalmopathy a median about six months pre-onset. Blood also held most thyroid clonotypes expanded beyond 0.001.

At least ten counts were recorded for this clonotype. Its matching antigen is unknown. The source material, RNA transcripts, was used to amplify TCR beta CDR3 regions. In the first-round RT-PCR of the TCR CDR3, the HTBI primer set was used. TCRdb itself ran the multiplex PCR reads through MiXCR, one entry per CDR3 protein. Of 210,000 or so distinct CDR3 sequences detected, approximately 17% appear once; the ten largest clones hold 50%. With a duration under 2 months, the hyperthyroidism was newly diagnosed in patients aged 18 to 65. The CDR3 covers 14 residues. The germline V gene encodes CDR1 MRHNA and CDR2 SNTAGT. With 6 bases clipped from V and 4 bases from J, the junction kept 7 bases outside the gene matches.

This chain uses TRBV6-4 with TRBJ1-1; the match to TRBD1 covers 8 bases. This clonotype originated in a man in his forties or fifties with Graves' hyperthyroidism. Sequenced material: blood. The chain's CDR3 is CASRTDRGATEAFF. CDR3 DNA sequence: TGTGCCAGCAGAACTGACAGGGGAGCCACTGAAGCTTTCTTT.